The next 29 T cell receptor beta chains were all read from a single sample in a study of cytomegalovirus exposure and HLA in healthy donors. PCR involved 60 Vbeta and 13 Jbeta primers. Profiled with immunoSEQ multiplex PCR; TCRdb holds only in-frame clones, not every one. This table holds 210,000 or so clones, around 87% found once. Sequenced material: PBMCs. The origin of the receptors is a young man in good health and CMV-seronegative.

V usage is TRBV28 and J usage is TRBJ2-3, with TRBD2 identical over 8 bases. The CDR3 has 15 residues. The germline V gene encodes CDR1 MDHEN and CDR2 SYDVKM. With 5 bases clipped from V and 1 base from J, the junction kept 5 bases outside the gene matches. CDR3: CASSPSGPGTDTQYF. CDR3 DNA: TGTGCCAGCAGTCCTAGCGGGCCAGGCACAGATACGCAGTATTTT.

The rearrangement uses TRBV18 and TRBJ1-1, with 10 bases lining up with TRBD1. This CDR3 spans 15 amino acids. The germline V gene has CDR1 KGHSH and CDR2 LQKENI. V lost 6 bases, J lost 0 bases, and 4 bases stayed unmatched. The CDR3 sequence is CASSTGGRLNTEAFF. Here the CDR3 DNA reads TGTGCCAGCTCGACAGGGGGCCGGTTGAACACTGAAGCTTTCTTT.

This clone was observed a handful of times. This chain uses TRBV5-1 with TRBJ2-4, with 7 bases identical to TRBD1. Unmatched junction bases numbered 5, after V lost 3 bases and J lost 5 bases. CDR1 and CDR2 (germline): SGHRS, YFSETQ. The CDR3 runs 14 residues. Here the CDR3 DNA reads TGCGCCAGCAGCTCAGGACAGGACGAAAACATTCAGTACTTC. It is translated as CASSSGQDENIQYF.

This rearrangement joins TRBV28 to TRBJ1-1, with a weak D call TRBD1 (6 bases). Germline lookup yields CDR1 MDHEN and CDR2 SYDVKM. V was cut by 8 bases and J by 5 bases, with 15 bases left in between. CDR3 length: 13 amino acids. The CDR3 is CASLGTMRTEAFF. In DNA, the CDR3 is TGTGCCAGCCTAGGGACAATGCGGACTGAAGCTTTCTTT.

The rearrangement uses TRBV6-5 and TRBJ2-2, with D possibly being TRBD1 (5 bases). CDR3 size: 15 residues. Trimming stripped 5 bases from V and 0 bases from J, with 10 bases between. CDR1 and CDR2 (germline): MNHEY, SVGAGI. The CDR3 loop reads CASSPGFANTGELFF. DNA of the CDR3: TGTGCCAGCAGTCCAGGGTTCGCGAACACCGGGGAGCTGTTTTTT.

The V call is TRBV7-2, the J call TRBJ2-1; possibly TRBD1 for D (5 bases). Deletions cut 3 bases from V and 6 bases from J, with 12 bases between. The CDR3 runs to 14 residues. Per germline, CDR1 SGHTA and CDR2 FQGNSA. In DNA form, the CDR3 reads TGTGCCAGCAGCTTTACCAGGGTAGCCAATGAGCAGTTCTTC. Translating it yields CASSFTRVANEQFF.

V usage is TRBV7-9 and J usage is TRBJ2-3; possible D gene TRBD2, 6 bases. The CDR3 loop spans 15 amino acids. V was clipped by 2 bases and J by 2 bases, with 11 bases between them. CDR1 is SEHNR, CDR2 FQNEAQ, per germline (reference sequence). The CDR3 DNA reads as TGTGCCAGCAGCTTACGCGGGGCTTCCACAGATACGCAGTATTTT. As protein: CASSLRGASTDTQYF.

A few counts support this clone. The chain uses TRBV15 and TRBJ1-2; D is uncertain. Looked up from germline, CDR1 is LNHNV and CDR2 is YYDKDF (reference sequence). The CDR3 contains 15 residues. Trimming pared 1 base from V and 4 bases from J, leaving 13 bases between. CDR3 sequence: CATSRAGTEGYGYTF. The CDR3 DNA reads TGTGCCACCAGCAGAGCGGGAACGGAGGGCTATGGCTACACCTTC.

V gene TRBV7-2 combines with J gene TRBJ1-5, with TRBD1 identical over 7 bases. The CDR3 extends over 14 amino acids. Trimming took 5 bases from V and 5 from J; bases not matched to a gene: 6. The germline V gene encodes CDR1 SGHTA and CDR2 FQGNSA. The CDR3 here is CASSGRGTDQPQHF. CDR3 DNA: TGTGCCAGCAGCGGCCGAGGGACAGATCAGCCCCAGCATTTT.

This clone was detected only once. The chain couples TRBV2 to TRBJ1-6; D possibly corresponds to TRBD1 (5 bases). V lost 6 bases and J lost 9, with 15 bases in between. The CDR3 is 14 amino acids. CDR1 is SNHLY, CDR2 FYNNEI, per germline. CDR3: CASSATGPTSPLHF. Written as DNA, the CDR3 is TGTGCCAGCAGCGCCACAGGACCCACTTCACCCCTCCACTTT.

This chain uses TRBV5-1 with TRBJ2-1, with 10 bases lining up with TRBD1. The CDR3 is 16 amino acids. V lost 4 bases, J lost 3 bases, and 7 bases stayed unmatched. Germline CDR1 reads SGHRS; CDR2 reads YFSETQ. This chain's CDR3 is CASSAYRDRGYNEQFF. The CDR3, as DNA: TGCGCCAGCAGCGCCTACCGGGACAGGGGCTACAATGAGCAGTTCTTC.

CDR3 region: CASSPGTENTGELFF. The CDR3 DNA follows: TGTGCCAGCTCCCCCGGGACAGAAAACACCGGGGAGCTGTTTTTT. The chain employs TRBV18 and TRBJ2-2; TRBD1 matches 7 bases. Per the germline V gene, CDR1 is KGHSH and CDR2 is LQKENI. The CDR3 sequence is 15 residues long. Germline trimming cut 6 bases from V and 2 bases from J; bases unmatched to any gene: 6.

The CDR3 spells CASSQGLLYEQYF. CDR3 DNA: TGCGCCAGCAGCCAAGGACTTCTCTACGAGCAGTACTTC. The chain joins TRBV4-1 to TRBJ2-7, with D unclear. The V and J ends lost 1 base and 3 bases respectively, with 7 bases between them. This CDR3 is 13 amino acids long. CDR1 and CDR2 from the germline V gene are MGHRA and YSYEKL.

The genes are TRBV7-9 and TRBJ1-1; TRBD1 matches at 9 bases. CDR3 length: 15 residues. In germline, CDR1 is SEHNR, CDR2 FQNEAQ (reference sequence). Losses at the gene ends were 7 bases for V and 5 bases for J; bases not matched to a gene: 11. CDR3 in amino acids: CASTQPGQGLTEAFF. The CDR3 nucleotides read TGTGCCAGCACCCAACCGGGACAGGGTTTAACTGAAGCTTTCTTT.

The V gene is TRBV28, the J gene TRBJ1-1; D perhaps matches TRBD1 (5 bases). The CDR3 consists of 12 residues. Germline V gene lookup returns CDR1 MDHEN and CDR2 SYDVKM. Trimming removed 10 bases from V and 0 bases from J, with 9 bases in between. For the CDR3, the DNA is TGTGCCACCACAGGATTGAACACTGAAGCTTTCTTT. Translation gives CATTGLNTEAFF.

This chain connects TRBV4-1 to TRBJ2-7, with TRBD1 matching 9 bases. This CDR3 contains 17 residues. J was trimmed by 6 bases and V by 0 bases; bases with no gene match: 12. The germline CDR1 and CDR2 sequences are MGHRA and YSYEKL. The CDR3 is CASSQDSRGQGKREQYF. CDR3 nucleotides: TGCGCCAGCAGCCAAGATTCGAGGGGACAGGGTAAGCGCGAGCAGTACTTC.

This chain links TRBV5-4 with TRBJ2-7; the D is unclear. The CDR3 length is 13 residues. V was clipped by 4 bases and J by 3 bases, with 11 bases between them. Germline values: CDR1 SGHNT, CDR2 YYREEE (reference sequence). CDR3 nucleotides: TGTGCCAGCAGCGGTAGCTCACACTACGAGCAGTACTTC. It yields the protein CASSGSSHYEQYF.

J is TRBJ2-7 and V is TRBV5-1, with TRBD2 as a possible D gene (7 bases). Germline values: CDR1 SGHRS, CDR2 YFSETQ. The V end was cut by 1 base, the J end by 7 bases, with 15 bases between. The CDR3 length is 14 residues. The CDR3 here is CASSLMAGEGEQYF. The DNA for the CDR3 is TGCGCCAGCAGCTTGATGGCAGGGGAGGGGGAGCAGTACTTC.

The CDR3, as DNA: TGTGCCAGTAGTATAAAACTAGCTTACGAGCAGTACTTC. Translating gives CASSIKLAYEQYF. The chain links TRBV19 to TRBJ2-7; maybe TRBD2 (6 bases). Trimming pared 2 bases from V and 4 bases from J, leaving 9 bases between. The CDR3 sequence is 13 residues long. The germline CDR1 and CDR2 sequences are LNHDA and SQIVND (reference sequence).

This sequence joins TRBV10-1 and TRBJ2-3; 8 bases are a match to TRBD2. In germline, CDR1 is WNHNN, CDR2 SYGVQD (reference sequence). This CDR3 is built from 16 residues. V lost 5 bases and J lost 1; bases outside the gene matches: 8. The CDR3 region is CASSSRGSGGTDTQYF. The CDR3 region has the DNA TGCGCCAGCAGTTCCCGTGGTAGCGGGGGCACAGATACGCAGTATTTT.

The chain carries TRBV27 and TRBJ2-7; TRBD2 might be the D (6 bases). This CDR3 has 15 residues. The germline V and J ends were trimmed by 2 bases and 3 bases, with 14 bases remaining between them. Germline V gene sequence: CDR1 MNHEY, CDR2 SMNVEV (reference sequence). The CDR3 sequence: CASSLAGRLDYEQYF. In nucleotides, the CDR3 is TGTGCCAGCAGTTTAGCGGGACGGTTGGACTACGAGCAGTACTTC.

The CDR3 DNA reads as TGTGCCAGTAGTATAGGGGGCTTTAATACGCAGTATTTT. Translated, it gives CASSIGGFNTQYF. V and J are TRBV19 and TRBJ2-3; D possibly corresponds to TRBD1 (5 bases). Per germline, CDR1 LNHDA and CDR2 SQIVND (reference sequence). The V end was cut by 1 base, the J end by 7 bases, with 9 bases between. There are 13 residues in the CDR3.

This clone has more than one count but fewer than ten. V is TRBV5-1 and J is TRBJ1-2; 7 bases align to TRBD1. This CDR3 is built from 14 residues. Per germline, CDR1 SGHRS and CDR2 YFSETQ. V shed 4 bases, J shed 5 bases, and the junction held 8 bases outside the gene matches. The CDR3 DNA follows: TGCGCCAGCAGCCCCGCCGGGACAGAGTATGGCTACACCTTC. Translation: CASSPAGTEYGYTF.

The V gene is TRBV27, the J gene TRBJ1-5; 9 positions match TRBD1. J was trimmed by 7 bases and V by 4 bases; bases with no gene match: 5. This CDR3 region has 14 residues. The germline V gene encodes CDR1 MNHEY and CDR2 SMNVEV (reference sequence). The CDR3 loop reads CASSWTGDAQPQHF. The CDR3 DNA sequence: TGTGCCAGCAGTTGGACAGGGGATGCGCAGCCCCAGCATTTT.

The rearrangement uses TRBV4-1 and TRBJ2-1; TRBD2 matches 9 bases. Germline values: CDR1 MGHRA, CDR2 YSYEKL. J was trimmed by 0 bases and V by 2 bases; bases with no gene match: 5. This CDR3 spans 17 amino acids. The CDR3 loop reads CASSQTSGPVSYNEQFF. DNA of the CDR3: TGCGCCAGCAGCCAAACTAGCGGGCCCGTCTCCTACAATGAGCAGTTCTTC.

A few counts support this clone. The chain combines TRBV5-4 with TRBJ2-2, with TRBD1 identical over 7 bases. CDR1 SGHNT and CDR2 YYREEE come from the germline V gene (reference sequence). With 4 bases clipped from V and 0 bases from J, the junction kept 6 bases outside the gene matches. The CDR3 length is 16 residues. This CDR3 reads CASSPRTGTNTGELFF. For the CDR3, the DNA is TGTGCCAGCAGCCCCCGGACAGGAACGAACACCGGGGAGCTGTTTTTT.

Turning to this clone: The junction differs from germline at one of its ends, possibly a read error. The J gene is TRBJ1-2, the V gene TRBV10-3; TRBD1 matches at 7 bases. Germline CDR1 reads ENHRY; CDR2 reads SYGVKD. CDR3 size: 16 residues. The CDR3: CAIRSGGTGARLGHTF. The CDR3 bases are TGTGCCATCAGGAGCGGGGGTACAGGGGCGCGTCTTGGCCACACCTTC.

This clone showed up just once. The chain joins TRBV2 to TRBJ2-4; tentatively, D is TRBD1 (5 bases). Germline V gene sequence: CDR1 SNHLY, CDR2 FYNNEI. The CDR3 extends over 15 amino acids. V was cut by 5 bases and J by 2 bases, with 13 bases left in between. The CDR3 nucleotides read TGTGCCAGCAGTTTAGACAGTAACTCCAAAAACATTCAGTACTTC. Its translation: CASSLDSNSKNIQYF.

The chain employs TRBV27 and TRBJ2-5; TRBD2 matches at 10 bases. Per germline, CDR1 MNHEY and CDR2 SMNVEV (reference sequence). V dropped 4 bases and J dropped 2; count of bases not matched to a gene: 7. The CDR3 length is 16 residues. The CDR3 DNA reads TGTGCCAGCAGTTCCCCGGCTAGCGGGGGACAAGAGACCCAGTACTTC. It is translated as CASSSPASGGQETQYF.